These 13 T cell receptor beta chains came from one sample sequenced in a study of blood T cell repertoires in COVID-19. Clones were sequenced by immunoSEQ multiplex PCR, and TCRdb holds only the in-frame ones, with some missing. The sample consists of about 270,000 clones, 88% of them appearing once. The sequencing input was PBMCs or T cells enriched from blood (not recorded which). Source of these receptors: a woman aged 45 to 65 who had recovered from COVID-19.

The chain couples TRBV3-1 (or the pseudogene TRBV3-2) to TRBJ2-3, with D tentatively TRBD1 (6 bases). The CDR3 totals 17 residues. Trimming removed 0 bases from V and 7 bases from J, with 20 bases in between. Germline V gives CDR1 LGHDT, CDR2 YNNKEL (reference sequence). CDR3: CASSQDTLTGLRNTQYF. The CDR3 coding sequence is TGTGCCAGCAGCCAAGATACCTTGACAGGACTCCGGAATACGCAGTATTTT.

This chain links TRBV5-6 with TRBJ2-5; 12 bases are a match to TRBD2. The J segment lost 3 bases and the V segment lost 6 bases, leaving 9 bases of the junction unmatched. This CDR3 comprises 16 residues. From germline, CDR1 is SGHDT and CDR2 YYEEEE. The CDR3 protein is CASTQGASGREETQYF. The CDR3 nucleotides are TGTGCCAGCACCCAGGGAGCTAGCGGGAGGGAAGAGACCCAGTACTTC.

The chain links TRBV7-2 to TRBJ2-7; a weak D match, TRBD1 (6 bases). V shed 1 base and J shed 7 bases, with 17 bases lying between them. In germline, CDR1 is SGHTA, CDR2 FQGNSA. The CDR3 length is 15 residues. CDR3 in DNA: TGTGCCAGCAGCTTAGTTGGTGGGTCTAGGGGGGAGCAGTACTTC. As protein: CASSLVGGSRGEQYF. The complete variable domain, with remaining parts taken from reference TRBV7-2 and TRBJ2-7, reads GAGVSQSPSNKVTEKGKDVELRCDPISGHTALYWYRQSLGQGLEFLIYFQGNSAPDKSGLPSDRFSAERTGGSVSTLTIQRTQQEDSAVYLCASSLVGGSRGEQYFGPGTRLTVT.

The gene calls are TRBV5-1 and TRBJ1-3, with D tentatively TRBD1 (6 bases). Germline V lookup: CDR1 SGHRS, CDR2 YFSETQ. The CDR3 loop spans 16 amino acids. V was clipped by 4 bases and J by 1 base, with 15 bases between them. For the CDR3, the DNA is TGCGCCAGCAGCCAGCTACAGGGCTTATCTGGAAACACCATATATTTT. It specifies CASSQLQGLSGNTIYF.

This chain links TRBV18 with TRBJ1-4; 10 nucleotides agree with TRBD1. Germline CDR1 reads KGHSH; CDR2 reads LQKENI. CDR3 size: 13 residues. Trimming cost V 6 bases and J 6 bases; bases outside gene matches: 1. The CDR3 reads CASSGTGDEKLFF. CDR3 in DNA: TGTGCCAGCTCTGGGACAGGGGATGAAAAACTGTTTTTT.

This chain links TRBV7-2 with TRBJ2-7; 8 positions agree with TRBD2. Germline values: CDR1 SGHTA, CDR2 FQGNSA. The CDR3 extends over 15 amino acids. Trimming at V came to 1 base and at J to 7 bases, leaving 9 bases not matched to a gene. The DNA of the CDR3 is TGTGCCAGCAGCTTAGATCCAGCGGGAGTGCGTGAGCAGTACTTC. Its protein product is CASSLDPAGVREQYF.

This chain uses TRBV4-2 with TRBJ2-1, with a weak D call TRBD2 (6 bases). Germline CDR1 reads LGHNA; CDR2 reads YNFKEQ. V was trimmed by 4 bases and J by 0 bases, leaving 13 bases between them. The CDR3 extends over 16 amino acids. CDR3 amino acids: CASSRELAVSYNEQFF. In nucleotides, the CDR3 is TGTGCCAGCAGCCGGGAATTAGCGGTCTCCTACAATGAGCAGTTCTTC.

This chain links TRBV18 with TRBJ1-1, with a possible D match to TRBD1 (5 bases). This CDR3 contains 15 residues. Germline V gives CDR1 KGHSH, CDR2 LQKENI. Trimming cost V 2 bases and J 1 base, with 11 bases left between them. The DNA of the CDR3 is TGTGCCAGCTCACCATTTGGCCAGGGGAACACTGAAGCTTTCTTT. Protein: CASSPFGQGNTEAFF.

The chain joins TRBV28 to TRBJ1-5; no clear D gene. The CDR3 runs to 12 residues. V lost 8 bases and J lost 2, with 7 bases in between. CDR1 is MDHEN, CDR2 SYDVKM, per germline. The CDR3 sequence is CASYSGNQPQHF. The CDR3, as DNA: TGTGCCAGCTACAGTGGCAATCAGCCCCAGCATTTT.

This sequence joins TRBV7-9 and TRBJ2-7, with D possibly matching TRBD1 (5 bases). Germline V gene data show CDR1 as SEHNR and CDR2 as FQNEAQ (reference sequence). This CDR3 spans 16 amino acids. V dropped 0 bases and J dropped 1 base, with 13 bases sitting between them. CDR3 sequence (DNA): TGTGCCAGCAGCTTAGCGCTGGGGCCGAGATCCTACGAGCAGTACTTC. This sequence encodes CASSLALGPRSYEQYF.

The genes are TRBV5-6 and TRBJ1-6; no clear D. Per the germline V gene, CDR1 is SGHDT and CDR2 is YYEEEE. The CDR3 runs 14 residues. V lost 1 base to trimming and J lost 6 bases, with 8 bases between them. The CDR3 loop reads CASSLNKVNSPLHF. The CDR3 DNA follows: TGTGCCAGCAGCTTGAACAAAGTTAATTCACCCCTCCACTTT.

The CDR3 reads CASSDRVNILSALHF. In DNA, the CDR3 is TGTGCCAGCAGTGACAGGGTTAATATACTTTCCGCCCTCCACTTT. The rearrangement uses TRBV6-1 and TRBJ1-6, with D possibly TRBD1 on 5 matching bases. CDR1 is MNHNS and CDR2 is SASEGT in the germline V gene. V was trimmed by 3 bases and J by 14 bases, leaving 20 bases between them. The CDR3 loop spans 15 amino acids.

This chain links TRBV29-1 with TRBJ1-2; 10 bases line up with TRBD1. Germline CDR1 SQVTM, CDR2 ANQGSEA. The V and J ends lost 6 bases and 4 bases, in that order; junction bases with no gene match: 5. CDR3 length equals 13 residues. CDR3: CSVGDRGPYGYTF. The DNA of the CDR3 is TGCAGCGTGGGGGACAGGGGACCCTATGGCTACACCTTC.